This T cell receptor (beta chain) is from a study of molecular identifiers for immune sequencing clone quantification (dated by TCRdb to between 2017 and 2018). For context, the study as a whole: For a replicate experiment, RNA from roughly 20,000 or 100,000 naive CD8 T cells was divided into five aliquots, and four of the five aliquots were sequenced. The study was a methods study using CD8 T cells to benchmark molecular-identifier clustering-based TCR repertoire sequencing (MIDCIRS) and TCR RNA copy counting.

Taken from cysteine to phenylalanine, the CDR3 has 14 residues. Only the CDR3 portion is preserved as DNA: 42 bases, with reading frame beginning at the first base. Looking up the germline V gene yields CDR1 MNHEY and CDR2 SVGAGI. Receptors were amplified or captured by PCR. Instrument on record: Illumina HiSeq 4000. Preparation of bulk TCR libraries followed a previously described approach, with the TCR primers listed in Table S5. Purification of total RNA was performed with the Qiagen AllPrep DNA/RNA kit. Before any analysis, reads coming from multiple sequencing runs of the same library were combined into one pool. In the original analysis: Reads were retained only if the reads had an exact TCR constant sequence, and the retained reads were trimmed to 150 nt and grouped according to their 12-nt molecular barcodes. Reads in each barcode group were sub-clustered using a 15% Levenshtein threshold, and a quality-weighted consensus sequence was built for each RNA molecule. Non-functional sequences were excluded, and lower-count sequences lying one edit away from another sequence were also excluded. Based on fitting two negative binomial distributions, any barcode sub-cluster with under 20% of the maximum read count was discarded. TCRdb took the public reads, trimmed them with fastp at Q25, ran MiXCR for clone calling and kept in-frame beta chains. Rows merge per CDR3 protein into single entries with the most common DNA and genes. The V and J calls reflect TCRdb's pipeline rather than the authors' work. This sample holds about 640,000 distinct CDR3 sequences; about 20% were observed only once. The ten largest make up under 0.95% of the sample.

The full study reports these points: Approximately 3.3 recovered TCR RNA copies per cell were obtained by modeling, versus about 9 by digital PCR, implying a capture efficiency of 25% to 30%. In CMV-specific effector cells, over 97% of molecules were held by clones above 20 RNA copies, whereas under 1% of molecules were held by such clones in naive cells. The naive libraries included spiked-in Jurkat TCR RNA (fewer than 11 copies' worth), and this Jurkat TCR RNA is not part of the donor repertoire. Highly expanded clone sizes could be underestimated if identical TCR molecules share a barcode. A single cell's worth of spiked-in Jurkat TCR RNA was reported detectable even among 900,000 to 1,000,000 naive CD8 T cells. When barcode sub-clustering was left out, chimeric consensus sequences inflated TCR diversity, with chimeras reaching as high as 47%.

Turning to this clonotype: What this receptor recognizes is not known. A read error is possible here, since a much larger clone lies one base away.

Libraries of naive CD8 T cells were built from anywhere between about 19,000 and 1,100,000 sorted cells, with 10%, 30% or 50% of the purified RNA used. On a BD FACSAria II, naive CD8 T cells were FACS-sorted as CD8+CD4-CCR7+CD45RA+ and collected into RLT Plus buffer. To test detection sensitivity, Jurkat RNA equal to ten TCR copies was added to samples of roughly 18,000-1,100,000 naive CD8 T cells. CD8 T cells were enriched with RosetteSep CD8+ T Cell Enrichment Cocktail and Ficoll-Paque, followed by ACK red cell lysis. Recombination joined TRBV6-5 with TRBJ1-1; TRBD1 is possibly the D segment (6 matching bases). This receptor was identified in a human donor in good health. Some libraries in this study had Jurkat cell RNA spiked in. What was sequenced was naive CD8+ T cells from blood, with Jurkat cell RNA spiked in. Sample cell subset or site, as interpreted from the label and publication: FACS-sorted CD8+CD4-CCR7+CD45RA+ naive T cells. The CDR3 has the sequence CASSYRVLDTDAFF. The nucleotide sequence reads TGTGCCAGCAGCTACAGGGTTTTGGACACTGATGCTTTCTTT.